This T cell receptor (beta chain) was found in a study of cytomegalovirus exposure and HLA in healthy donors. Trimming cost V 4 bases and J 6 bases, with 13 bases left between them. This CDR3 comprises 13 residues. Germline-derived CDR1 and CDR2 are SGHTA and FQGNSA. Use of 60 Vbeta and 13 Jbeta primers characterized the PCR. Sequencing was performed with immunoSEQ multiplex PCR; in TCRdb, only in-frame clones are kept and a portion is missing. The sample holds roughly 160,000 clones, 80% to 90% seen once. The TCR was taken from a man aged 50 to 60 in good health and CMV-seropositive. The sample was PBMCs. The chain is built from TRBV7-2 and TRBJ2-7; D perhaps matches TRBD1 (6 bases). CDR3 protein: CASSSYREGEQYF. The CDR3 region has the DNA TGTGCCAGCAGCTCGTACAGGGAAGGCGAGCAGTACTTC.